This T cell receptor beta chain was sequenced in a study of cytomegalovirus exposure and HLA in healthy donors. General observations from the study: Among TCR sequences, most were rare, though some public TCRs appeared in many donors. One later analysis, an examination of the 120 validation repertoires, found that first-cohort TCR clusters tended to co-occur in them. Among TCR beta chains, those listed as cytomegalovirus-associated numbered some 170.

Using immunoSEQ multiplex PCR, the repertoire was profiled, and TCRdb retains in-frame clones only, with some absent. Among some 110,000 clones, 85% to 95% were seen once, and the ten largest hold more than 0.9%. To note about this clone: What it recognizes is unknown.

Separate from the 666-subject first cohort was the roughly 130-subject validation cohort, to which the donors belonged. The clonotype comes from a young woman in good health and CMV-seronegative. The specimen was PBMCs.

CDR3 nucleotides: TGTGCCAGCAAGATACCCCCGGGGTACCAAGAGACCCAGTACTTC. Translated, it gives CASKIPPGYQETQYF. The rearrangement joins TRBV6-4 to TRBJ2-5; D is possibly TRBD2 (5 bases). Trimming removed 7 bases from V and 0 bases from J, with 15 bases in between. This CDR3 is built from 15 residues. CDR1 MRHNA and CDR2 SNTAGT come from the germline V gene.